These 2 T cell receptor beta chains were sequenced from one sample in a study of identical twins (dated by TCRdb to the mid-2010s). Library preparation used 5' RACE. The listed sequencing device is Illumina HiSeq 2000. The public reads were run again by TCRdb, first through fastp at Q25 and then through MiXCR, and only productive beta chains were kept. Every entry covers one CDR3 protein and lists the most common genes and DNA from its rows. The sample yields over 600,000 distinct CDR3 sequences; approximately 21% were counted once. The leading ten clones occupy approximately 4.3% of the sample. A further study also used this sample, focusing on T cells expressing NK-cell markers.

Sequenced material: PBMCs. The receptors were gathered from a woman aged 18-29 years in good health.

This clonotype appeared many times. V gene TRBV27 combines with J gene TRBJ2-4, with D perhaps being TRBD1 or TRBD2 (5 bases each). The germline V gene has CDR1 MNHEY and CDR2 SMNVEV (reference sequence). Trimming left V 3 bases short and J 1 base short, with 7 bases between. This CDR3 is built from 14 residues. CDR3 in amino acids: CASSLGEAKNIQYF. The CDR3 coding sequence is TGTGCCAGCAGTTTGGGGGAGGCCAAAAACATTCAGTACTTC.

This chain's CDR3 is CASSETDRFTDTQYF. CDR3 coding DNA: TGCGCCAGCAGCGAAACGGACAGGTTCACAGATACGCAGTATTTT. V is TRBV5-1 and J is TRBJ2-3; 7 bases are shared with TRBD1. CDR1 is SGHRS and CDR2 is YFSETQ in the germline V gene. Losses at the gene ends were 4 bases for V and 2 bases for J; bases not matched to a gene: 7. The CDR3 sequence is 15 residues long. The variable domain in full, with the rest retrieved from reference TRBV5-1 and TRBJ2-3, is KAGVTQTPRYLIKTRGQQVTLSCSPISGHRSVSWYQQTPGQGLQFLFEYFSETQRNKGNFPGRFSGRQFSNSRSEMNVSTLELGDSALYLCASSETDRFTDTQYFGPGTRLTVL.